This T cell receptor (beta chain) was captured by sequencing in a study of cytomegalovirus exposure and HLA in healthy donors. Notes on the study in general: It has been reported that TCR beta sequences accurately predicted the HLA-A and HLA-B alleles of most subjects. DRB1 had the most TCR associations and HLA-C the fewest, a later analysis found, with rates varying by HLA locus. An analysis was carried out at a later point. It showed that HLA-associated TCR beta chains were more clonally expanded than equally common non-associated chains. Investigators reported around 150 TCR beta chains as tied to cytomegalovirus.

The ends were cut back, 2 bases at V and 2 bases at J, with 3 bases in the middle. This CDR3 is 13 amino acids long. CDR1 is MRHNA, CDR2 SNTAGT, per germline. Worth noting for this clone: Its specificity is not known.

Use of 60 Vbeta and 13 Jbeta primers characterized the PCR. Generated by immunoSEQ multiplex PCR, the TCRdb table keeps only in-frame clones and is missing some. The profile shows some 190,000 clones, roughly 80% of them singletons. This rearrangement joins TRBV6-4 to TRBJ2-2; D gene unclear. Material: PBMCs. This sequence originates from a woman in her twenties or thirties in good health and CMV-seropositive. In DNA, the CDR3 is TGTGCCAGCAGTGACGGCAACACCGGGGAGCTGTTTTTT. It yields the protein CASSDGNTGELFF.